This T cell receptor beta chain emerged from a study of T cells in Graves' hyperthyroidism and ophthalmopathy. Study background: Upon initial diagnosis and before any treatment, peripheral blood was collected. Study outcomes and limitations: In validation, the model predicted ophthalmopathy. These predictions came a median about 6.8 months before onset. Also found in blood were most expanded thyroid clonotypes above 0.001.

V lost 6 bases, J lost 6 bases, and 6 bases stayed unmatched. The CDR3 contains 15 residues. Per the germline V gene, CDR1 is MNHEY and CDR2 is SVGEGT. The CDR3 regions of TCR beta were amplified from RNA transcripts. The HTBI set primed first-round TCR CDR3 RT-PCR. TCRdb called the multiplex PCR reads again in MiXCR, with one record for every CDR3 protein. The sample comprises some 500,000 distinct CDR3 sequences, around 16% of which are singletons, and roughly 29% rests with the top ten. Thyroid ultrasound and orbital computed tomography, with clinical symptoms and serum thyroxine and TRAb, informed diagnoses. Notes on this clonotype: Its antigen remains unknown.

This TCR was recovered from a woman aged 30 to 39 with Graves' ophthalmopathy. Specimen: blood. J is TRBJ2-2 and V is TRBV6-2 or TRBV6-3, with 11 nucleotides matching TRBD2. For the CDR3, the DNA is TGTGCCAGCAGCCAGATAGCGGGAGGGTCCGGGGAGCTGTTTTTT. Encoded protein: CASSQIAGGSGELFF.